This TCR beta chain was observed in a study of blood T cell repertoires in COVID-19. The assay was immunoSEQ multiplex PCR, and TCRdb's table has in-frame clones only and misses some. Altogether 30,000 to 40,000 clones are present, just under 80% being singletons, with the ten largest covering about 40%. A single count supports this clone. Per germline, CDR1 SEHNR and CDR2 FQNEAQ (reference sequence). Trimming removed 8 bases at V and 5 bases at J, with 15 bases between. The CDR3 is 13 amino acids. Specimen: peripheral blood. The chain employs TRBV7-9 and TRBJ2-5, with D unresolved. This TCR came from an older man with active or convalescent COVID-19. Written as DNA, the CDR3 is TGTGCCAGCCTCGGTCCGGGTCAGGAGACCCAGTACTTC. Protein sequence: CASLGPGQETQYF.